Each of the 30 T cell receptor beta chains below was sequenced from the same sample in a study of sequential checkpoint blockade in melanoma. Method: immunoSEQ multiplex PCR; TCRdb's copy keeps in-frame clones and lacks some. Among 40,000 or so clones, roughly a third were seen once, and the ten largest hold roughly 1.5%. Treatment defined: randomized to nivolumab then ipilimumab (arm A) or the reverse (arm B). Sequenced material: tumor tissue (inferred from file names), taken from a patient given nivolumab and ipilimumab in sequence. The receptors were sampled from a human donor with melanoma.

The CDR3 nucleotides are TGTGCCAGCAGCGCCGACAGGTTATCGGACACCATATATTTT. The encoded protein is CASSADRLSDTIYF. The chain has TRBV9 and TRBJ1-3, with D possibly TRBD1 on 6 matching bases. The germline V gene has CDR1 SGDLS and CDR2 YYNGEE. V was shortened by 3 bases and J by 8 bases, with 15 bases between the two germline ends. CDR3 length: 14 amino acids.

The V gene is TRBV11-3, the J gene TRBJ2-7, with TRBD2 identical over 12 bases. Trimming cost V 8 bases and J 6 bases; bases outside gene matches: 17. Germline CDR1 is SGHNT and CDR2 is YENEEA. The CDR3 covers 17 residues. The CDR3 DNA reads as TGTGCCAGCTCTATAAGGGAAAGACTAGCGGGAGCTGGCGAGCAGTACTTC. It is translated as CASSIRERLAGAGEQYF.

This chain links TRBV19 with TRBJ2-1; D might be TRBD2 (5 bases). Germline V lookup: CDR1 LNHDA, CDR2 SQIVND (reference sequence). The CDR3 covers 11 residues. V lost 7 bases, J lost 9 bases, and 10 bases lay in between. CDR3 bases: TGTGCCAGTAAAGGAGGTCTTGAGCAGTTCTTC. Translating it yields CASKGGLEQFF.

This clone has at least ten counts. The V call is TRBV12-5, the J call TRBJ2-3, with no clear D. This CDR3 comprises 13 residues. Looked up from germline, CDR1 is LGHNT and CDR2 is FRNRAP. The CDR3 bases are TGTGCCACCAGGCGTGAGGCCCGAGATACGCAGTATTTT. Its protein is CATRREARDTQYF. Full variable domain (remainder filled in from reference TRBV12-5 and TRBJ2-3): DARVTQTPRHKVTEMGQEVTMRCQPILGHNTVFWYRQTMMQGLELLAYFRNRAPLDDSGMPKDRFSAEMPDATLATLKIQPSEPRDSAVYFCATRREARDTQYFGPGTRLTVL.

The chain is built from TRBV6-8 and TRBJ1-5; 11 bases are shared with TRBD1. Germline lookup yields CDR1 MNHGY and CDR2 SAAAGT. The CDR3 loop spans 15 amino acids. J was trimmed by 4 bases and V by 6 bases; bases with no gene match: 5. The DNA for the CDR3 is TGTGCCAGCAGGGGGACAGGGGGGAGGAATCAGCCCCAGCATTTT. Its protein product is CASRGTGGRNQPQHF.

J is TRBJ2-1 and V is TRBV6-8, with 11 bases identical to TRBD2. V shed 10 bases and J 3 bases; nucleotides not matched to a gene: 8. In germline, CDR1 is MNHGY, CDR2 SAAAGT. The CDR3 loop spans 15 amino acids. The CDR3 region has the DNA TGTGCCATCCGACGGGGACTAGCGGACTACAATGAGCAGTTCTTC. It is translated as CAIRRGLADYNEQFF.

The genes are TRBV12-5 and TRBJ2-4; weak D call: TRBD1 (5 bases). The germline V gene encodes CDR1 LGHNT and CDR2 FRNRAP. The CDR3 spans 16 residues. The CDR3 here is CASTLGQFLAKNIQYF. For the CDR3, the DNA is TGTGCCAGCACCCTGGGGCAGTTCCTAGCCAAAAACATTCAGTACTTC.

This clone occurred a few times. This chain connects TRBV6-8 to TRBJ1-3, with D perhaps TRBD1 (6 bases). Germline V CDR1 and CDR2: MNHGY, SAAAGT. The CDR3 runs to 14 residues. With 6 bases removed from V and 0 bases from J, the gap between germline ends came to 9 bases. The CDR3 DNA sequence: TGTGCCAGCAGACAGGGTACCTCTGGAAACACCATATATTTT. Encoded protein: CASRQGTSGNTIYF.

Regarding this clone: Other DNA sequences in the sample encode the same CDR3. The rearrangement uses TRBV18 and TRBJ2-7, with 8 bases lining up with TRBD2. The CDR3 runs to 14 residues. Germline CDR1 and CDR2: KGHSH and LQKENI. V was clipped by 2 bases and J by 3 bases; unmatched bases: 3. The CDR3 reads CASSPGTSGYEQYF. CDR3 nucleotides: TGTGCCAGCTCACCAGGAACTAGCGGCTACGAGCAGTACTTC.

The J gene is TRBJ1-3, the V gene TRBV19; D unresolved. This CDR3 spans 15 amino acids. V lost 8 bases to trimming and J lost 0 bases, with 14 bases between them. The germline gives CDR1 LNHDA, CDR2 SQIVND (reference sequence). CDR3 loop: CASAPIIASGNTIYF. The DNA of the CDR3 is TGTGCCAGTGCTCCTATCATTGCCTCTGGAAACACCATATATTTT. The full variable domain, in which reference TRBV19 and TRBJ1-3 provide the parts outside the CDR3, is DGGITQSPKYLFRKEGQNVTLSCEQNLNHDAMYWYRQDPGQGLRLIYYSQIVNDFQKGDIAEGYSVSREKKESFPLTVTSAQKNPTAFYLCASAPIIASGNTIYFGEGSWLTVV.

The V and J genes are TRBV6-8 and TRBJ1-4; weak D call: TRBD1 (5 bases). Germline CDR1 and CDR2: MNHGY and SAAAGT. The V end was cut by 8 bases, the J end by 4 bases, with 11 bases between. The length of the CDR3 is 13 residues. In DNA form, the CDR3 reads TGTGCCAGCGTCCGACAGATTAATGAAAAACTGTTTTTT. It translates to CASVRQINEKLFF.

The genes are TRBV6-8 and TRBJ2-7, with 13 bases fitting TRBD2. Germline V CDR1 and CDR2: MNHGY, SAAAGT. This CDR3 spans 20 amino acids. After removal of 2 bases from V and 0 bases from J, the junction contained 13 bases not matched to a gene. The CDR3 coding sequence is TGTGCCAGCAGTTACACCCATTCCGGGACTAGCGGGGCGAGCTCCTACGAGCAGTACTTC. Protein sequence: CASSYTHSGTSGASSYEQYF.

This clone was detected ten times or more. J is TRBJ2-5 and V is TRBV7-6; unclear D gene. The V end was cut by 5 bases, the J end by 1 base, with 11 bases between. This CDR3 has 14 amino acids. Germline V gene lookup returns CDR1 SGHVS and CDR2 FNYEAQ. CDR3 loop: CASSHTSGQETQYF. CDR3 DNA sequence: TGTGCCAGCAGCCACACATCAGGCCAAGAGACCCAGTACTTC.

The rearrangement joins TRBV11-3 to TRBJ1-1, with 9 nucleotides matching TRBD1. The CDR3 is 15 amino acids. Germline V gene lookup returns CDR1 SGHNT and CDR2 YENEEA. V lost 3 bases to trimming and J lost 0 bases; unmatched junction nucleotides: 2. This CDR3 reads CASSFGQGLNTEAFF. In DNA form, the CDR3 reads TGTGCCAGCAGCTTCGGACAGGGGCTGAACACTGAAGCTTTCTTT.

The chain recombines TRBV29-1 with TRBJ1-2, with TRBD1 matching 9 bases. V trimming: 7 bases; J trimming: 1 base; junction bases outside the gene matches: 10. Germline V CDR1 and CDR2: SQVTM, ANQGSEA. The CDR3 consists of 15 residues. CDR3 region: CSGLIQGAINYGYTF. As DNA, the CDR3 is TGCAGCGGCCTTATACAGGGGGCAATTAACTATGGCTACACCTTC.

This chain connects TRBV28 to TRBJ1-3, with D perhaps TRBD1 (5 bases). There are 14 residues in the CDR3. The V and J ends lost 7 bases and 0 bases respectively, with 10 bases between them. Looked up from germline, CDR1 is MDHEN and CDR2 is SYDVKM. As DNA, the CDR3 is TGTGCCAGCAATCTGGGGGGCTCTGGAAACACCATATATTTT. Its translation: CASNLGGSGNTIYF.

The chain links TRBV19 to TRBJ2-7; D is unresolved. With 1 base removed from V and 4 bases from J, the gap between germline ends came to 14 bases. CDR1 and CDR2 from the germline V gene are LNHDA and SQIVND (reference sequence). The CDR3 contains 15 residues. DNA for the CDR3: TGTGCCAGTAGTATAGCCAGCACGGGTGGTTACGAGCAGTACTTC. Residues: CASSIASTGGYEQYF.

The chain is built from TRBV5-1 and TRBJ1-2; D remains unclear. Germline-derived CDR1 and CDR2 are SGHRS and YFSETQ. This CDR3 region has 15 residues. The V end was cut by 4 bases, the J end by 0 bases, with 13 bases between. DNA of the CDR3: TGCGCCAGCAGCCAAGATCGACTATCTAACTATGGCTACACCTTC. Residues: CASSQDRLSNYGYTF.

The CDR3 nucleotides are TGCGCCAGCAGCTCCGGGACAGGTATCACAGATACGCAGTATTTT. This sequence encodes CASSSGTGITDTQYF. The chain employs TRBV5-1 and TRBJ2-3, with TRBD1 matching over 8 bases. Unmatched junction bases numbered 5, after V lost 3 bases and J lost 2 bases. Germline V gene data show CDR1 as SGHRS and CDR2 as YFSETQ. The CDR3 has 15 amino acids.

Regarding this clone: One junction end disagrees with the germline gene, perhaps due to a read error. V is TRBV6-8 and J is TRBJ2-1; D is perhaps TRBD1 (5 bases). The CDR3 has 13 residues. CDR1 and CDR2 from the germline V gene are MNHGY and SAAAGT. For the CDR3, the DNA is TGTGCCATCAGTCGACAGTGGGATAATGAGCAGTTCTTC. This sequence encodes CAISRQWDNEQFF.

The V gene is TRBV18, the J gene TRBJ1-5; the D is unclear. V was shortened by 6 bases and J by 2 bases, with 14 bases between the two germline ends. CDR3 length: 15 amino acids. Germline CDR1 KGHSH, CDR2 LQKENI. The CDR3 sequence: CASSVTTPGNQPQHF. Here the CDR3 DNA reads TGTGCCAGCTCCGTCACAACGCCGGGCAATCAGCCCCAGCATTTT.

This clone was counted a few times. The gene calls are TRBV11-3 and TRBJ2-1, with D perhaps assigned TRBD1 or TRBD2 (5 bases each). The V and J ends lost 5 bases and 12 bases respectively, with 20 bases between them. The CDR3 extends over 14 amino acids. The germline CDR1 and CDR2 sequences are SGHNT and YENEEA. The CDR3 DNA reads as TGTGCCAGCAGCCCCCTCGGGGACCTCCTGGGGCAGTTCTTC. Translation gives CASSPLGDLLGQFF.

This clone was seen repeatedly, ten times or more. The V and J genes are TRBV2 and TRBJ1-2; 7 nucleotides match TRBD1. From germline, CDR1 is SNHLY and CDR2 FYNNEI. The CDR3 sequence is 14 residues long. J gave up 8 bases and V 3 bases, and 9 bases lay outside the gene matches. CDR3 sequence: CASSEEGAVKGYTF. The CDR3 nucleotides read TGTGCCAGCAGTGAGGAGGGGGCGGTGAAGGGCTACACCTTC. Supplemented by reference TRBV2 and TRBJ1-2, the full variable domain reads EPEVTQTPSHQVTQMGQEVILRCVPISNHLYFYWYRQILGQKVEFLVSFYNNEISEKSEIFDDQFSVERPDGSNFTLKIRSTKLEDSAMYFCASSEEGAVKGYTFGSGTRLTVV.

The V gene is TRBV25-1, the J gene TRBJ2-3; 7 bases map to TRBD2. From germline, CDR1 is MGHDK and CDR2 SYGVNS. The J segment lost 4 bases and the V segment lost 5 bases, leaving 3 bases of the junction unmatched. This CDR3 spans 13 amino acids. The CDR3 reads CASSRGDADTQYF. CDR3 nucleotides: TGTGCCAGCAGTCGGGGGGACGCAGATACGCAGTATTTT.

The genes are TRBV10-2 and TRBJ1-2, with TRBD1 identical over 10 bases. This CDR3 has 14 residues. Germline CDR1 and CDR2: WSHSY and SAAADI. The ends lost 4 bases at V and 6 bases at J; junction bases unmatched: 5. The DNA for the CDR3 is TGCGCCAGCAGTGCCGACAGGGGGCTTAATGGCTACACCTTC. This gives the protein CASSADRGLNGYTF.

This clone was observed a handful of times. The V gene is TRBV2, the J gene TRBJ1-2; TRBD1 is a possible D gene (6 bases). Trimming cost V 1 base and J 8 bases, with 17 bases left between them. Looked up from germline, CDR1 is SNHLY and CDR2 is FYNNEI. CDR3 size: 15 residues. CDR3: CASSEGTANPRGYTF. CDR3 bases: TGTGCCAGCAGTGAAGGGACAGCCAATCCTAGAGGCTACACCTTC. The full variable domain, in which reference TRBV2 and TRBJ1-2 provide the parts outside the CDR3, is EPEVTQTPSHQVTQMGQEVILRCVPISNHLYFYWYRQILGQKVEFLVSFYNNEISEKSEIFDDQFSVERPDGSNFTLKIRSTKLEDSAMYFCASSEGTANPRGYTFGSGTRLTVV.

The chain combines TRBV29-1 with TRBJ1-1; 9 nucleotides line up with TRBD1. V was clipped by 7 bases and J by 4 bases; unmatched bases: 4. Germline V gene lookup returns CDR1 SQVTM and CDR2 ANQGSEA. This CDR3 contains 12 residues. The DNA of the CDR3 is TGCAGCGCCGGACAGGGGCCCACTGAAGCTTTCTTT. It specifies CSAGQGPTEAFF.

This chain joins TRBV12-5 and TRBJ2-3; 10 bases line up with TRBD2. V trimming: 0 bases; J trimming: 4 bases; junction bases outside the gene matches: 10. The germline gives CDR1 LGHNT, CDR2 FRNRAP. The CDR3 length is 18 residues. The DNA for the CDR3 is TGTGCTAGTGGTTTGGTGAAAAGACTAGCGGGTAACCCAGATACGCAGTATTTT. Encoded protein: CASGLVKRLAGNPDTQYF.

The chain combines TRBV19 with TRBJ1-2; 10 bases are a match to TRBD1. Germline CDR1 is LNHDA and CDR2 is SQIVND (reference sequence). This CDR3 region has 14 residues. J gave up 4 bases and V 3 bases, and 2 bases lay outside the gene matches. CDR3 in amino acids: CASSIGQGGYGYTF. The CDR3 DNA reads as TGTGCCAGTAGTATCGGACAGGGGGGCTATGGCTACACCTTC.

As for this clone: The junction differs from germline at one of its ends, possibly a read error. V gene TRBV19 combines with J gene TRBJ2-3, with D hard to call. The CDR3 is 13 amino acids. Germline CDR1 and CDR2: LNHDA and SQIVND (reference sequence). The CDR3 protein is CAISNTNTDTQYF. The CDR3 nucleotides are TGTGCCATTAGTAACACGAACACAGATACGCAGTATTTT.